This T cell receptor beta chain is from a study of blood T cell repertoires in COVID-19. Study context: There were acute and convalescent COVID-19 samples, and they came from the United States, Italy and Spain. T cells, B-cell-depleted T cells, or PBMCs supplied cDNA or gDNA.

As processed by the authors: Amplified reference gene primers provided the basis for estimating nucleated cell counts. Profiling relied on immunoSEQ multiplex PCR, and the TCRdb table lists in-frame clones only, not all of them. V, J and clone size were drawn from that table, and D and trimming were deduced from the DNA. The data contain 84,000 or so clones, roughly four fifths of them singletons. CDR3 length: 16 residues. Germline loops: CDR1 MNHEY, CDR2 SMNVEV (reference sequence). V was clipped by 3 bases and J by 0 bases, with 12 bases between them. The receptor was isolated from a woman older than 75 with acute or convalescent COVID-19. V usage is TRBV27 and J usage is TRBJ2-4; the D is unclear. The specimen sequenced was peripheral blood. The CDR3 here is CASSFTETIAKNIQYF. CDR3 nucleotide sequence: TGTGCCAGCAGTTTTACAGAGACCATAGCCAAAAACATTCAGTACTTC.